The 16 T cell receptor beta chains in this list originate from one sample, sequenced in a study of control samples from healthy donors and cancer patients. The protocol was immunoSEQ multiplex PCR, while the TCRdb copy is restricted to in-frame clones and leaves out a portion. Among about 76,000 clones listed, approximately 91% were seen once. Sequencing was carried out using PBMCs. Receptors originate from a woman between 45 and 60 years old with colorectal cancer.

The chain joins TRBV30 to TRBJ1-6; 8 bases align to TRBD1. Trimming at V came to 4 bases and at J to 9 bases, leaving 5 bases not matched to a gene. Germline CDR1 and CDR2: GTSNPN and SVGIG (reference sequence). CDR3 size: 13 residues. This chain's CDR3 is CAWMGTGFSPLHF. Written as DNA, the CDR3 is TGTGCCTGGATGGGGACAGGATTTTCACCCCTCCACTTT.

CDR3 residues: CASSLATWGSGRKTQYF. The DNA of the CDR3 is TGTGCCAGCAGCTTAGCTACCTGGGGTAGCGGTAGAAAGACCCAGTACTTC. The chain employs TRBV11-1 and TRBJ2-5; a possible D gene is TRBD2 (6 bases). CDR1 and CDR2 from the germline V gene are SGHAT and FQDESV (reference sequence). This CDR3 has 17 residues. Trimming took 0 bases from V and 6 from J, leaving 20 bases between them. Full variable domain (remainder filled in from reference TRBV11-1 and TRBJ2-5): EAEVAQSPRYKITEKSQAVAFWCDPISGHATLYWYRQILGQGPELLVQFQDESVVDDSQLPKDRFSAERLKGVDSTLKIQPAELGDSAMYLCASSLATWGSGRKTQYFGPGTRLLVL.

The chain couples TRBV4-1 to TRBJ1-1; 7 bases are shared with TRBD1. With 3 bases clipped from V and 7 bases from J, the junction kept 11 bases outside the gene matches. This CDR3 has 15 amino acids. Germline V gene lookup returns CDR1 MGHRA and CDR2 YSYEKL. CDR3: CASSQEGGGQFEAFF. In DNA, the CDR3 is TGCGCCAGCAGCCAGGAGGGGGGGGGACAGTTTGAAGCTTTCTTT.

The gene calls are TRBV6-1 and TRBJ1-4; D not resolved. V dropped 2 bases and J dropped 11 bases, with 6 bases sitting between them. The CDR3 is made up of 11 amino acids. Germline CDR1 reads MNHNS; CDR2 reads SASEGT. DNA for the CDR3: TGTGCCAGCAGTGAACTGGTGAAACTGTTTTTT. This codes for CASSELVKLFF.

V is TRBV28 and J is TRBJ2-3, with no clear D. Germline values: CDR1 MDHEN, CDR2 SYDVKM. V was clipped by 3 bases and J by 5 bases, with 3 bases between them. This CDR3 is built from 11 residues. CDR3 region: CASSFLDTQYF. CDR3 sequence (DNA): TGTGCCAGCAGTTTCCTAGATACGCAGTATTTT.

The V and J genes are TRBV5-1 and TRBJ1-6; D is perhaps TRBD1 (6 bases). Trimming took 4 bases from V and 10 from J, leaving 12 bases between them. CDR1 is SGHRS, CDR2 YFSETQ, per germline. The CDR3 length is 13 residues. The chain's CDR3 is CASSARGESPLHF. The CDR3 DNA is TGCGCCAGCAGCGCCAGGGGCGAATCACCCCTCCACTTT. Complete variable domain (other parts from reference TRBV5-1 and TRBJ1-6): KAGVTQTPRYLIKTRGQQVTLSCSPISGHRSVSWYQQTPGQGLQFLFEYFSETQRNKGNFPGRFSGRQFSNSRSEMNVSTLELGDSALYLCASSARGESPLHFGNGTRLTVT.

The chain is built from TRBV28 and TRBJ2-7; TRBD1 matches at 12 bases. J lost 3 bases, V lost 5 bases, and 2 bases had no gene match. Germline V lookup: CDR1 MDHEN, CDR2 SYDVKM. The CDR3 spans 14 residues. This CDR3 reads CASSRDRGLYEQYV. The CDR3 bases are TGTGCCAGCAGTCGGGACAGGGGGCTCTACGAGCAGTACGTC.

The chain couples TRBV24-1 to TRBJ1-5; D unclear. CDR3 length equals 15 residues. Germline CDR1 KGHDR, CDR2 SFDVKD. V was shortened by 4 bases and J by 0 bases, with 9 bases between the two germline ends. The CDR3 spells CATSDSSISNQPQHF. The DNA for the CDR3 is TGTGCCACCAGTGACAGTTCTATTAGCAATCAGCCCCAGCATTTT.

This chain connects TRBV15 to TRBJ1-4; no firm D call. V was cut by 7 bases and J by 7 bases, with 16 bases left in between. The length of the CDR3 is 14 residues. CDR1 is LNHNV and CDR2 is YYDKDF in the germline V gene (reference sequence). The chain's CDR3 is CATMGSSDGEKLFF. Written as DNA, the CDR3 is TGTGCCACCATGGGGTCAAGTGACGGTGAAAAACTGTTTTTT.

The CDR3 DNA is TGTGCCAGCACCGACAGGGCCCCGGGGGGCTACACCTTC. Residues: CASTDRAPGGYTF. V is TRBV28 and J is TRBJ1-2; TRBD1 matches 7 bases. This CDR3 comprises 13 residues. The J segment lost 8 bases and the V segment lost 7 bases, leaving 10 bases of the junction unmatched. Germline CDR1 and CDR2: MDHEN and SYDVKM.

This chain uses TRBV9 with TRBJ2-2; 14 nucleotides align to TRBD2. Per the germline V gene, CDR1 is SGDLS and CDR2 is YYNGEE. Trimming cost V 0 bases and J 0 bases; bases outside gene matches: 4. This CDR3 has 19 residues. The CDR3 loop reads CASSVVGLAGGTNTGELFF. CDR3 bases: TGTGCCAGCAGCGTAGTCGGACTAGCGGGGGGTACGAACACCGGGGAGCTGTTTTTT.

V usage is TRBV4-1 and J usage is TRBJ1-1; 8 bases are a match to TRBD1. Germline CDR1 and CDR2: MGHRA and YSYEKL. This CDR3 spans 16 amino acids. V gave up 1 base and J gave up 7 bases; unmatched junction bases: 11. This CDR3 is CASSQVSYLDRDEAFF. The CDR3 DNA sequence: TGCGCCAGCAGCCAAGTTAGTTACTTGGACAGGGATGAAGCTTTCTTT.

CDR3 DNA sequence: TGTGCCAGCAGTTACGGACTAAGCAATCAGCCCCAGCATTTT. This codes for CASSYGLSNQPQHF. The chain carries TRBV6-6 and TRBJ1-5, with D hard to call. The CDR3 extends over 14 amino acids. Trimming took 2 bases from V and 1 from J, leaving 6 bases between them. Germline values: CDR1 MNHNY, CDR2 SVGAGI (reference sequence).

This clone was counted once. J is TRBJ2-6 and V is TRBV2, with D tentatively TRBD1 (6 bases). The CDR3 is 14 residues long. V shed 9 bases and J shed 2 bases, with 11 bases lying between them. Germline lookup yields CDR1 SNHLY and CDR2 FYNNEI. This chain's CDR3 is CARQGSAGANVLTF. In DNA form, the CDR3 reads TGTGCCAGACAGGGATCGGCTGGGGCCAACGTCCTGACTTTC.

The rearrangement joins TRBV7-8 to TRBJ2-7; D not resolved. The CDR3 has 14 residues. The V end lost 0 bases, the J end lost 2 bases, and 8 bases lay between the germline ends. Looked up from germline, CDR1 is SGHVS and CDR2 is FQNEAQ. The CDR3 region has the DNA TGTGCCAGCAGCTTAGCCCAGGTAACCTACGAGCAGTACGTC. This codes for CASSLAQVTYEQYV.

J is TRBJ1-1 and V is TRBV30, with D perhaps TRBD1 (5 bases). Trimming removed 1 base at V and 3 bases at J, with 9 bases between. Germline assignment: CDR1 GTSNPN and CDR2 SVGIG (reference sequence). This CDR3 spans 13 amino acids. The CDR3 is CAWSDQGYTEAFF. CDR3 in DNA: TGTGCCTGGAGTGATCAGGGTTACACTGAAGCTTTCTTT.